This record looks at one T cell receptor beta chain sequence and its context. Its antigen remains unidentified. The libraries were made with immunoSEQ version 4 in survey mode. This table comes from immunoSEQ multiplex PCR, and its TCRdb copy is limited to in-frame clones, with some not included. This sample yields around 40,000 clones, of which about nine tenths are seen a single time; more than 0.4% belongs to the top ten. The junction had 7 bases not matched to a gene; V was cut back by 4 bases and J by 5 bases. The CDR3 has 15 residues. Germline loops: CDR1 GTSNPN, CDR2 SVGIG (reference sequence). These data originate in a study of persistence of HIV-infected CD4 T cells. Study summary: Anti-CD3/anti-CD28 beads activated more cells than antigen stimulation did.

This nonspecific control used anti-CD3/anti-CD28 bead stimulation of CD4+ T cells. CD4+ T cells upregulating both CD40 ligand and CD69 were sorted as responding cells. Findings and limits, study-wide: Degenerate expanded CDR3beta sequences were enriched among CMV- and Gag-responding cells. Proviral oligoclonality tracked with TCR oligoclonality within the same sorted cells.

The sequencing here drew on CD4+ T cells sorted from PBMCs after 18-hour stimulation, taken from a patient who received antiretroviral therapy. The chain joins TRBV30 to TRBJ2-2; 10 bases align to TRBD1. This clonotype was sampled from an adult woman with HIV who was CMV-seropositive. The CDR3 loop reads CAWTTGGEGTGELFF. The DNA of the CDR3 is TGTGCCTGGACGACAGGGGGCGAGGGGACCGGGGAGCTGTTTTTT.